These T cell receptor beta chains were read from a single sample in a study of T cell repertoires in cytomegalovirus infection. TCRdb re-derived calls from the reads in MiXCR, one entry per CDR3 protein. This table holds 150,000 to 200,000 distinct CDR3 sequences, approximately 19% found once. The sample comprised PBMCs. These TCRs come from a human donor in good health (CMV status not recorded). Some clones in this sample may be carry-over from other donors' samples. CDR3s include the opening cysteine and the closing phenylalanine or tryptophan. A D gene is named only where the DNA matches it firmly. The size of a clone is reported for some rows only, either as once, few or many, or as a class for expanded clones.

size | J | V | D | CDR3 | DNA
. | TRBJ1-5 | TRBV6-5 | . | CASRRKRLLNSNQPQHF | TGTGCCAGCAGGAGAAAGAGACTCTTAAATAGCAATCAGCCCCAGCATTTT
many | TRBJ1-1 | TRBV7-6 | . | CASSLDRDTEAFF | TGTGCCAGCAGCTTAGACAGGGATACTGAAGCTTTCTTT
few | TRBJ2-1 | TRBV5-6 | TRBD1 | CASRTGTGGYEQFF | TGTGCCAGCAGAACCGGGACAGGGGGCTATGAGCAGTTCTTC
few | TRBJ1-1 | TRBV6-1 | . | CASTPPGSRFKAFF | TGTGCCAGCACTCCTCCGGGGTCGAGGTTCAAAGCTTTCTTT
. | TRBJ2-1 | TRBV5-1 | . | CASSSPGPSEQFF | TGCGCCAGCAGCTCGCCGGGACCGTCTGAGCAGTTCTTC
many | TRBJ2-5 | TRBV7-2 | TRBD2 | CASSLGKTSGRRETQYF | TGTGCCAGCAGCTTAGGGAAGACTAGCGGGAGACGAGAGACCCAGTACTTC
many | TRBJ1-5 | TRBV28 | . | CASSRTESGNQPQHF | TGTGCCAGCAGTCGGACGGAATCGGGCAATCAGCCCCAGCATTTT
. | TRBJ1-2 | TRBV27 | TRBD1 | CASSLTGQRTNYGYTF | TGTGCCAGCAGTTTAACGGGACAGAGAACTAACTATGGCTACACCTTC
. | TRBJ2-5 | TRBV29-1 | TRBD1 | CSSDEGAGETQYF | TGCAGCTCTGACGAGGGGGCTGGGGAGACCCAGTACTTC
. | TRBJ1-4 | TRBV7-6 | TRBD1 | CASSYRQGINEKLFF | TGTGCCAGCTCATACCGACAGGGCATTAATGAAAAACTGTTTTTT
few | TRBJ2-4 | TRBV2 | TRBD2 | CASSVRAGGPNIQYF | TGTGCCAGCTCCGTCCGAGCGGGAGGGCCGAACATTCAGTACTTC
few | TRBJ2-1 | TRBV7-6 | . | CASSGPGPINEQFF | TGTGCCAGCAGCGGGCCGGGCCCGATTAATGAGCAGTTCTTC
. | TRBJ2-2 | TRBV6-6 | . | CASSYSGRTNTGELFF | TGTGCCAGCAGTTACTCGGGAAGGACGAACACCGGGGAGCTGTTTTTT
many | TRBJ2-7 | TRBV6-2/TRBV6-3 | . | CASSRPYEQYF | TGTGCCAGCAGCCGTCCCTACGAGCAGTACTTC
few | TRBJ1-1 | TRBV12-3/TRBV12-4 | TRBD1 | CASSFPGQGGTEAFF | TGTGCCAGCAGTTTTCCGGGACAGGGGGGCACTGAAGCTTTCTTT
. | TRBJ2-3 | TRBV18 | . | CASSPRQTDTQYF | TGTGCCAGCTCACCACGACAAACAGATACGCAGTATTTT
many | TRBJ2-6 | TRBV12-3/TRBV12-4 | TRBD1 | CASSLRDSSTGANVLTF | TGTGCCAGCAGTTTAAGGGACAGCTCAACGGGGGCCAACGTCCTGACTTTC
. | TRBJ2-7 | TRBV7-9 | TRBD2 | CASSSGGATYEQYF | TGTGCCAGCAGCTCCGGGGGGGCAACCTACGAGCAGTACTTC
few | TRBJ1-2 | TRBV2 | . | CASSDGRISIRYGYTF | TGTGCCAGCAGTGACGGCAGGATCAGTATCCGCTATGGCTACACCTTC
. | TRBJ1-2 | TRBV12-3/TRBV12-4 | . | CASSLMGRGGYTF | TGTGCCAGCAGTTTAATGGGACGCGGCGGCTACACCTTC
few | TRBJ2-7 | TRBV5-5 | TRBD2 | CASSWGGTWESYEQYF | TGTGCCAGCAGCTGGGGGGGGACGTGGGAATCCTACGAGCAGTACTTC
. | TRBJ2-5 | TRBV19 | . | CASSIEMRTPWQYF | TGTGCCAGTAGTATAGAAATGCGGACACCATGGCAGTACTTC
. | TRBJ2-7 | TRBV4-1 | TRBD1 | CASSQDHGTGSYF | TGCGCCAGCAGCCAAGATCACGGGACAGGGTCCTACTTC
many | TRBJ1-3 | TRBV7-8 | . | CASSLGSVGNQEGYF | TGTGCCAGCAGCTTAGGTTCTGTTGGAAATCAAGAGGGATATTTT
. | TRBJ1-6 | TRBV7-2 | TRBD1 | CASSVPRARGDNSLLHF | TGTGCCAGCAGCGTCCCCCGGGCCAGGGGGGATAATTCACTCCTCCACTTT
. | TRBJ2-1 | TRBV11-2 | TRBD2 | CASSIRLAGIYNEQFF | TGTGCCAGCAGCATTCGACTAGCGGGGATCTACAATGAGCAGTTCTTC
once | TRBJ1-1 | TRBV4-1 | . | CANSQAFGTRQVF | TGCGCCAACAGCCAAGCATTCGGGACTCGCCAAGTTTTT
many | TRBJ2-7 | TRBV7-2 | . | CASSWRELSYEQYF | TGTGCCAGCAGCTGGAGGGAATTATCCTACGAGCAGTACTTC
many | TRBJ2-1 | TRBV7-2 | TRBD2 | CASSLAGPYNEQFF | TGTGCCAGCAGCCTAGCGGGCCCCTACAATGAGCAGTTCTTC
. | TRBJ1-2 | TRBV2 | . | CATTRGEDYGYTF | TGTGCCACCACCCGGGGAGAGGACTATGGCTACACCTTC
few | TRBJ2-7 | TRBV29-1 | . | CSVVPSPYEQYF | TGCAGCGTTGTCCCCAGCCCCTACGAGCAGTACTTC
. | TRBJ2-1 | TRBV7-9 | TRBD2 | CASSLDSGRANEQFF | TGTGCCAGCAGCTTAGATAGCGGGAGGGCCAATGAGCAGTTCTTC
few | TRBJ2-5 | TRBV7-9 | . | CASSLTPSGTQYF | TGTGCCAGCAGCTTAACCCCCTCTGGGACCCAGTACTTC
. | TRBJ2-5 | TRBV5-1 | . | CASSPGTFGRETQYF | TGCGCCAGCAGCCCTGGGACCTTCGGGCGAGAGACCCAGTACTTC
few | TRBJ2-4 | TRBV3-1 | TRBD2 | CASSQGLAGLAKNIQYF | TGTGCCAGCAGCCAAGGACTAGCGGGACTAGCCAAAAACATTCAGTACTTC
few | TRBJ2-1 | TRBV6-2/TRBV6-3 | . | CASTIAFYNEQFF | TGTGCCAGCACCATAGCGTTCTACAATGAGCAGTTCTTC
few | TRBJ1-1 | TRBV15 | . | CATSRDPEVGTEAFF | TGTGCCACCAGCAGAGATCCGGAGGTAGGGACTGAAGCTTTCTTT